Described below is a single TCR beta chain sequence and its context. Its antigen is unknown. Unexposed donor CD4+ T cells date from 2011-2018, before the COVID-19 pandemic. The data were obtained in a study of CD4 T cells in relation to SARS-CoV-2 and coronaviruses. The method was immunoSEQ multiplex PCR; TCRdb's version includes in-frame clones alone and lacks a portion of them. The data show tens of thousands of clones, approximately 94% seen once. The CDR3 loop spans 15 amino acids. After removal of 5 bases from V and 10 bases from J, the junction contained 15 bases not matched to a gene. Germline-derived CDR1 and CDR2 are SGHNT and YENEEA. Study results and limitations: The cross-reactivity analysis covered only spike protein, not other viral proteins. In roughly 60% of donors, memory CD4+ clonotypes crossrecognized SARS-CoV-2 and at least one common cold coronavirus spike. According to naive versus memory sequencing, detected responses are memory recall, not newly primed.

The chain recombines TRBV11-3 with TRBJ2-5, with TRBD2 identical over 8 bases. The sample taken for sequencing was naive CD4+ T cells from PBMCs. Subset reported: naive CD4+ T cells isolated by negative enrichment. The source of this sequence is a human donor in good health. CDR3: CASSKTGREVADQYF. DNA of the CDR3: TGTGCCAGCAGCAAGACGGGGCGGGAGGTAGCGGACCAGTACTTC.